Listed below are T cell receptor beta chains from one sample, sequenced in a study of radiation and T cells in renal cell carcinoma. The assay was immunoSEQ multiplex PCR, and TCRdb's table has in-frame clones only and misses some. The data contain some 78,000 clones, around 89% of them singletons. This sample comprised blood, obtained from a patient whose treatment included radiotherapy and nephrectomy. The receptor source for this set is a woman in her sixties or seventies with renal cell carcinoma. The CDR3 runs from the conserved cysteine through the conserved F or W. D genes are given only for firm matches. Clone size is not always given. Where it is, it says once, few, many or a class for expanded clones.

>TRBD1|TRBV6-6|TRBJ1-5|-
TGTGCCAGCAGTAGGGGACAGGGATTCCAGCCCCAGCATTTT
CASSRGQGFQPQHF
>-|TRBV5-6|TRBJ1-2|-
TGTGCCAGCAGCCTACTCTCATATGGCTACACCTTC
CASSLLSYGYTF
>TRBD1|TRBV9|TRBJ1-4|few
TGTGCCAGCAGCGTAGGGGACAGTCACAACAGAGAAAAACTGTTTTTT
CASSVGDSHNREKLFF
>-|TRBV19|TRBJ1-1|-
TGTGCCAGTAGTATGTGGAAGAACACTGAAGCTTTCTTT
CASSMWKNTEAFF
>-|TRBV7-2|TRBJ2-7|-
TGTGCCAGCAGCCAGTACGGGTCCTACGAGCAGTACTTC
CASSQYGSYEQYF
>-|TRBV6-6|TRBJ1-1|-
TGTGCCAGCAGCAAACCCGGGGCAGGGGAGAACACTGAAGCTTTCTTT
CASSKPGAGENTEAFF
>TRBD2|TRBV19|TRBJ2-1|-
TGTGCCAGTAGTATCCTTAATCCTAGCGGGGGTGGATATGAGCAGTTCTTC
CASSILNPSGGGYEQFF
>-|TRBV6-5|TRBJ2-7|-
TGTGCCAGCAGTTACTCTCGGTCAGGGTATGAGCAGTACTTC
CASSYSRSGYEQYF
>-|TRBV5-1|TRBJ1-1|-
TGCGCCAGCAGCGACGTCCCGAACACTGAAGCTTTCTTT
CASSDVPNTEAFF
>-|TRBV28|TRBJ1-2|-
TGTGCCAGCAGGGGAGGGGGGGAGGTCTATGGCTACACCTTC
CASRGGGEVYGYTF
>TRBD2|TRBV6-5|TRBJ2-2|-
TGTGCCAGCAATAGCGTGGGGACTAGCACCGGGGAGCTGTTTTTT
CASNSVGTSTGELFF
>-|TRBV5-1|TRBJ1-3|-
TGCGCCAGCAGCAGCACAGCTTCTACTGGAAACACCATATATTTT
CASSSTASTGNTIYF
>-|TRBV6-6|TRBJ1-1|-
TGTGCCAGCAACCCCCCGGGGAGGAACACTGAAGCTTTCTTT
CASNPPGRNTEAFF
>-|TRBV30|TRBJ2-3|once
TGTGCCTGGAGCCCCTCGGCGGATACGCAGTATTTT
CAWSPSADTQYF